This TCR beta chain was documented in a study of T cells in localized non-small cell lung cancer (TCRdb year 2020). With regard to the full study: The study analyzed T cell repertoires of a few hundred early-stage NSCLC patients, comparing tumors and uninvolved tumor-adjacent lungs. The cohort comprised roughly 240 treatment-naïve NSCLC patients with resected, localized lung tumors. A mean age of roughly 64 years was recorded for the NSCLC patients, of whom under 150 were male and about a hundred were female.

At diagnosis, tumor, uninvolved tumor-adjacent lung and peripheral blood were collected and then preserved as a mix of FFPE and fresh-frozen material. Blood samples were analyzed as peripheral blood mononuclear cells for TCR repertoire profiling. Clipping removes 5 bases from V and 5 bases from J, with 6 as the unmatched junction base count. CDR1 SGHAT and CDR2 FQNNGV were looked up in the germline V gene. From its cysteine to its phenylalanine, the CDR3 spans 14 amino acids. Only CDR3 DNA remains: 42 bases, in frame from the first base. A remark on this clone: This receptor's antigen is unknown. No much larger clonotype is one base removed from it; base qualities were not supplied.

TCR beta CDR3 regions were sequenced from DNA using the immunoSEQ Assay. In the original analysis: To compute T cell density, TCR beta template counts were normalized to usable DNA, which was estimated by amplifying housekeeping genes. The preseqR package was used to estimate richness by extrapolating to 400,000 templates for PBMC samples and to 120,000 templates for tissue samples. Clonality was taken to be one minus Pielou's evenness. Tissue-enriched TCRs were identified through differential abundance testing performed on productive amino-acid clonotypes, with a minimum total count of 5 and an alpha of 0.1. The Jaccard Index and the Morisita Overlap Index were used to quantify repertoire overlap between compartments. GLIPH grouped TCR beta CDR3s together with public tetramer-defined viral CDR3s, and a viral motif had to include at least three viral sequences and also show V-gene enrichment. This is the immuneACCESS table as TCRdb keeps it, with only in-frame sequences that have V and J called. A part of the clones is gone; compared with another copy, unresolved V genes explain less than half, and the rest is unexplained. The V and J calls and clone size were taken over from that table, and D and trimming were inferred from the DNA. This sample is represented by 35,000 or so clones; roughly 87% of them were singletons. The ten largest clones take up more than 7% of the sample.

What the authors observed across the whole study: Because of the exploratory design, TCR variables were selected using unadjusted p-values without false-discovery rate correction. Longer overall survival was associated with higher T cell density in blood, whereas shorter survival was associated with higher clonality in adjacent lung. Of the top 100 tumor clones, a median of around 57 were detected in paired uninvolved adjacent lung; about 28 were also among that lung's top 100. Uninvolved tumor-adjacent lung showed the highest T cell clonality, higher than tumor, which suggests more focused antigenic responses in the uninvolved tumor-adjacent lung. Multi-region tumor sequencing was not performed, so intratumor heterogeneity could not be excluded.

The V and J genes are TRBV11-2 and TRBJ2-5, with 9 middle bases fitting TRBD2. This specimen consisted of peripheral blood, obtained before any cancer treatment. The clonotype was recovered from a woman between 35 and 75 years old with stage I lung adenocarcinoma. The CDR3 region: CASSANSGGETQYF. The DNA sequence reads TGTGCCAGCAGCGCCAATAGCGGGGGTGAGACCCAGTACTTC.